This T cell receptor beta chain was profiled in a study of cytomegalovirus exposure and HLA in healthy donors. At collection, donors were nominally healthy, but unrecorded immune exposures were probable. The PCR made use of 60 Vbeta and 13 Jbeta primers. Method: immunoSEQ multiplex PCR; TCRdb's copy keeps in-frame clones and lacks some. The sample has over 150,000 clones, approximately 88% seen once. This receptor was taken from a boy aged 2 to 10 in good health and CMV-seronegative. Sequencing was done on a sample of PBMCs.

CDR3 nucleotides: TGCGCCAGCAGCCGACGACAGAGTAGCACAGATACGCAGTATTTT. Translating it yields CASSRRQSSTDTQYF. J is TRBJ2-3 and V is TRBV4-3, with a tentative D call TRBD1 (5 bases). Trimming removed 4 bases from V and 0 bases from J, with 11 bases in between. The germline gives CDR1 LGHNA, CDR2 YSLEER. CDR3 length: 15 residues.